This T cell receptor beta chain was obtained from a study of vaccination and CD4 T cells after COVID-19. This CDR3 region has 15 residues. The V and J ends lost 5 bases and 8 bases, in that order; junction bases with no gene match: 7. Germline V gene data show CDR1 as DFQATT and CDR2 as SNEGSKA (reference sequence). Noted treatment: 10-day PBMC culture with coronavirus spike peptide pools or control peptides (ViraFEST assay). The Oncomine TCR Beta short-read assay sequenced DNA from cultured CD4+ T cells. TCRdb ran MiXCR on the PCR reads and lists one entry per CDR3 protein. Among 25,000 or so distinct CDR3 sequences listed, roughly two thirds were seen once. To note about this clonotype: Its antigen is still unknown.

Here the sequenced sample was CD4+ T cells from blood, cultured in vitro, taken after SARS-CoV-2 vaccination. The TCR was taken from a human donor who received a COVID-19 vaccine. The chain recombines TRBV20-1 with TRBJ2-1; 15 positions agree with TRBD2. The CDR3 sequence: CSAQSGLAGGDEQFF. The CDR3 DNA reads TGCAGTGCTCAGTCGGGACTAGCGGGGGGAGATGAGCAGTTCTTC.